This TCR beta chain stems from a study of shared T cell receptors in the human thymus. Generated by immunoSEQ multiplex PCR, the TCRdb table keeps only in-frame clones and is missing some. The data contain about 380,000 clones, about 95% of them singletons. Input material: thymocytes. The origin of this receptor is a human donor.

In nucleotides, the CDR3 is TGTGCCAGCAGCCGAAATGGATCAGGGCTAGCTGGGGTCGGCACTGAAGCTTTCTTT. This gives the protein CASSRNGSGLAGVGTEAFF. The chain couples TRBV7-9 to TRBJ1-1; D may be TRBD1 (5 bases). The V and J ends lost 5 bases and 4 bases respectively, with 29 bases between them. The CDR3 covers 19 residues. In germline, CDR1 is SEHNR, CDR2 FQNEAQ (reference sequence).